Listed here is a single T cell receptor (beta chain). Its antigen is not identified. The CDR3 extends over 15 amino acids. Germline V gives CDR1 SGHNT, CDR2 YYREEE (reference sequence). The sample is drawn from a study of cytomegalovirus exposure and HLA in healthy donors. Study details: Caucasian-associated ancestry cluster membership applied to 75% to 85% of approximately 400 genotyped donors.

The primer mix had 60 Vbeta and 13 Jbeta primers. Sequencing used immunoSEQ multiplex PCR; TCRdb keeps in-frame clones, though not all of them. The repertoire holds approximately 93,000 clones, just under 80% seen once, with around 3.2% in the top ten. Notes on the study in general: Diagnosis of cytomegalovirus status made by the classifier reportedly showed high specificity and sensitivity.

This sequence was found in a woman in her thirties or forties in good health and CMV-seronegative. This chain joins TRBV5-4 and TRBJ2-5; 8 bases are a match to TRBD2. The DNA end favors TRBJ2-7, so the J call may be wrong. The material sequenced was PBMCs. CDR3 coding DNA: TGTGCCAGCAGCCCAACGAGCGGGGGCTCCTACGAGCAGTACTTC. The encoded protein is CASSPTSGGSYEQYF.